This entry lists 29 T cell receptor beta chains sequenced from one sample in a study of cytomegalovirus exposure and HLA in healthy donors (dated by TCRdb to the late 2010s). Receptor libraries were prepared by the immunoSEQ multiplex PCR assay. For the multiplex PCR, a mixture combining 60 forward primers for TCR Vbeta segments and 13 reverse primers for TCR Jbeta segments was used. Entries here come from immuneACCESS through TCRdb and include only in-frame sequences with V and J called. Some clones fail to appear in such tables; in the studies checked, an unresolved V gene covers under half of the shortfall, and the cause of the remainder is unknown. This sample's table carries about 60,000 clones. The biggest ten clones account for around 2.1% of the sample. The sample taken for sequencing was PBMCs. The receptors stem from a woman between 18 and 29 years old in good health and CMV-seronegative.

This chain uses TRBV19 with TRBJ2-2, with TRBD2 matching 7 bases. V was pared by 7 bases and J by 7 bases, with 9 bases of the junction left unmatched. Germline V gene lookup returns CDR1 LNHDA and CDR2 SQIVND (reference sequence). The CDR3 spans 14 residues. CDR3 residues: CASKQRGVGGELFF. In DNA, the CDR3 is TGTGCCAGTAAACAGCGGGGAGTTGGCGGGGAGCTGTTTTTT. Full variable domain (rest looked up from reference TRBV19 and TRBJ2-2): DGGITQSPKYLFRKEGQNVTLSCEQNLNHDAMYWYRQDPGQGLRLIYYSQIVNDFQKGDIAEGYSVSREKKESFPLTVTSAQKNPTAFYLCASKQRGVGGELFFGEGSRLTVL.

The rearrangement links TRBV2 to TRBJ1-5; 11 positions agree with TRBD1. The CDR3 is 15 amino acids. J was trimmed by 5 bases and V by 5 bases; bases with no gene match: 5. Looked up from germline, CDR1 is SNHLY and CDR2 is FYNNEI. CDR3 amino acids: CASSNRDRGDQPQHF. For the CDR3, the DNA is TGTGCCAGCAGTAACCGGGACAGGGGGGATCAGCCCCAGCATTTT.

V gene TRBV4-1 combines with J gene TRBJ1-1; tentative D call: TRBD1 (6 bases). CDR3 length equals 14 residues. V was clipped by 4 bases and J by 7 bases, with 16 bases between them. Germline values: CDR1 MGHRA, CDR2 YSYEKL. CDR3 protein: CASSRLYRENEAFF. The CDR3 coding sequence is TGCGCCAGCAGCCGGCTCTACAGGGAAAATGAAGCTTTCTTT.

The chain is built from TRBV19 and TRBJ2-1; 7 positions match TRBD1. The CDR3 totals 15 residues. The germline CDR1 and CDR2 sequences are LNHDA and SQIVND (reference sequence). Trimming at V came to 5 bases and at J to 10 bases, leaving 14 bases not matched to a gene. Written as DNA, the CDR3 is TGTGCCAGTAGTTCCGGGACAGCCCCGGGCGGGGAGCAGTTCTTC. Translated, it gives CASSSGTAPGGEQFF.

The chain carries TRBV4-1 and TRBJ2-5; D is unclear. The J call may be mistaken, given a closer DNA end match to TRBJ2-7. CDR3 length: 14 amino acids. The germline V gene has CDR1 MGHRA and CDR2 YSYEKL. The CDR3: CASSRAQGYDEQYF. CDR3 nucleotides: TGCGCCAGCAGCCGGGCCCAAGGCTATGACGAGCAGTACTTC.

The rearrangement links TRBV7-2 to TRBJ1-1, with D uncertain. CDR3 length equals 16 residues. V dropped 1 base and J dropped 7 bases, with 19 bases sitting between them. CDR1 is SGHTA, CDR2 FQGNSA, per germline. As DNA, the CDR3 is TGTGCCAGCAGCTTAGAAGGGCGGGCCCTTTCTTATGAAGCTTTCTTT. Amino acid sequence: CASSLEGRALSYEAFF.

The J gene is TRBJ1-1, the V gene TRBV29-1, with 10 bases aligning to TRBD1. Germline V CDR1 and CDR2: SQVTM, ANQGSEA. The CDR3 has 14 amino acids. The J segment lost 6 bases and the V segment lost 7 bases, leaving 11 bases of the junction unmatched. The DNA of the CDR3 is TGCAGCGGGGGACAGGGGCGACGACTTTCTGAAGCTTTCTTT. Its translation is CSGGQGRRLSEAFF.

The chain recombines TRBV15 with TRBJ1-5; D unresolved. The CDR3 has 16 residues. V dropped 0 bases and J dropped 4 bases, with 13 bases sitting between them. Germline V gene data show CDR1 as LNHNV and CDR2 as YYDKDF (reference sequence). CDR3 in DNA: TGTGCCACCAGCAGAGATGGCTACAGACTAAATCAGCCCCAGCATTTT. This sequence encodes CATSRDGYRLNQPQHF.

The chain has TRBV19 and TRBJ1-3; D gene ambiguous. Germline lookup yields CDR1 LNHDA and CDR2 SQIVND (reference sequence). Trimming cost V 5 bases and J 6 bases, with 17 bases left between them. The CDR3 runs 15 residues. CDR3 loop: CASSPGGILQNTIYF. The CDR3 nucleotides read TGTGCCAGTAGTCCAGGAGGGATCCTTCAAAACACCATATATTTT. Complete variable domain (other parts from reference TRBV19 and TRBJ1-3): DGGITQSPKYLFRKEGQNVTLSCEQNLNHDAMYWYRQDPGQGLRLIYYSQIVNDFQKGDIAEGYSVSREKKESFPLTVTSAQKNPTAFYLCASSPGGILQNTIYFGEGSWLTVV.

The chain recombines TRBV5-1 with TRBJ1-2; the match to TRBD1 covers 7 bases. The CDR3 is 15 residues long. The junction had 4 bases not matched to a gene; V was cut back by 1 base and J by 1 base. The germline gives CDR1 SGHRS, CDR2 YFSETQ. CDR3 amino acids: CASSLTGASNYGYTF. The CDR3, as DNA: TGCGCCAGCAGCTTGACAGGGGCCAGTAACTATGGCTACACCTTC.

The V gene is TRBV25-1, the J gene TRBJ1-2; perhaps TRBD1 as D (5 bases). CDR1 is MGHDK and CDR2 is SYGVNS in the germline V gene. There are 13 residues in the CDR3. The V and J ends lost 6 bases and 4 bases respectively, with 12 bases between them. Written as DNA, the CDR3 is TGTGCCAGCAGCAAGGCAGGGATCTATGGCTACACCTTC. Its protein product is CASSKAGIYGYTF.

The rearrangement links TRBV6-6 to TRBJ1-6; maybe TRBD1 (6 bases). The CDR3 totals 15 residues. Germline V CDR1 and CDR2: MNHNY, SVGAGI (reference sequence). V lost 8 bases and J lost 5, with 16 bases in between. CDR3 region: CASLLRGAHNSPLHF. In nucleotides, the CDR3 is TGTGCCAGCTTACTCAGGGGCGCCCATAATTCACCCCTCCACTTT.

The genes are TRBV2 and TRBJ2-7; the match to TRBD1 covers 9 bases. The J segment lost 4 bases and the V segment lost 4 bases, leaving 8 bases of the junction unmatched. CDR1 SNHLY and CDR2 FYNNEI come from the germline V gene. The CDR3 is 15 amino acids. CDR3 region: CASSGEQGADYEQYF. In DNA form, the CDR3 reads TGTGCCAGCAGTGGGGAACAGGGGGCGGATTACGAGCAGTACTTC.

V gene TRBV4-1 combines with J gene TRBJ2-1; TRBD2 agrees at 11 bases. CDR1 is MGHRA, CDR2 YSYEKL, per germline. Trimming took 5 bases from V and 4 from J; bases not matched to a gene: 4. The CDR3 runs 15 residues. The CDR3 region has the DNA TGCGCCAGCAGCGGGAGACTAGCGGGGTACAATGAGCAGTTCTTC. Its translation is CASSGRLAGYNEQFF.

The V and J genes are TRBV5-6 and TRBJ1-6, with no clear D. CDR1 and CDR2 from the germline V gene are SGHDT and YYEEEE. V was cut by 1 base and J by 7 bases, with 12 bases left in between. The CDR3 extends over 15 amino acids. The CDR3 spells CASSLRPGWNSPLHF. The CDR3 nucleotides read TGTGCCAGCAGCTTGAGGCCAGGATGGAATTCACCCCTCCACTTT.

CDR3 DNA: TGCGCCAGCAGCCAAGGCAGGGGGCTTTGGGGCTACACCTTC. It codes for CASSQGRGLWGYTF. The V gene is TRBV4-1, the J gene TRBJ1-2, with 8 bases aligning to TRBD1. The CDR3 runs to 14 residues. Unmatched junction bases numbered 6, after V lost 1 base and J lost 8 bases. The germline CDR1 and CDR2 sequences are MGHRA and YSYEKL.

The chain couples TRBV7-2 to TRBJ1-5, with 9 bases matching TRBD1. CDR1 and CDR2 (germline): SGHTA, FQGNSA. This CDR3 contains 17 residues. Trimming removed 5 bases from V and 3 bases from J; junction bases left unmatched: 11. The CDR3 DNA is TGTGCCAGCAGCATACATATTCGACAGGGGGACAATCAGCCCCAGCATTTT. Protein: CASSIHIRQGDNQPQHF. Full variable domain (outside the CDR3, taken from reference TRBV7-2 and TRBJ1-5): GAGVSQSPSNKVTEKGKDVELRCDPISGHTALYWYRQSLGQGLEFLIYFQGNSAPDKSGLPSDRFSAERTGGSVSTLTIQRTQQEDSAVYLCASSIHIRQGDNQPQHFGDGTRLSIL.

J is TRBJ1-5 and V is TRBV7-9, with D maybe TRBD1 (6 bases). V gave up 2 bases and J gave up 6 bases, with 11 bases separating them. This CDR3 has 14 amino acids. CDR1 and CDR2 from the germline V gene are SEHNR and FQNEAQ (reference sequence). CDR3 in amino acids: CASSLLGAAQPQHF. CDR3 nucleotides: TGTGCCAGCAGCTTATTGGGGGCTGCTCAGCCCCAGCATTTT.

The chain recombines TRBV5-1 with TRBJ1-2; tentatively, D is TRBD1 (6 bases). Trimming cost V 4 bases and J 6 bases, with 19 bases left between them. The CDR3 length is 15 residues. Germline V lookup: CDR1 SGHRS, CDR2 YFSETQ. The chain's CDR3 is CASSPGRGAVHGYTF. CDR3 coding DNA: TGCGCCAGCAGCCCCGGGCGGGGGGCGGTGCATGGCTACACCTTC.

This chain links TRBV18 with TRBJ2-7; 7 nucleotides align to TRBD1. Per germline, CDR1 KGHSH and CDR2 LQKENI. The CDR3 has 16 residues. J gave up 2 bases and V 3 bases, and 10 bases lay outside the gene matches. The CDR3 sequence: CASSPAARQGAYEQYF. In nucleotides, the CDR3 is TGTGCCAGCTCACCGGCGGCCCGCCAGGGGGCCTACGAGCAGTACTTC.

V usage is TRBV29-1 and J usage is TRBJ2-1, with TRBD2 as a possible D gene (6 bases). Per germline, CDR1 SQVTM and CDR2 ANQGSEA. V lost 1 base and J lost 1, with 8 bases in between. The CDR3 is 14 amino acids. The CDR3 sequence: CSVEGGISYNEQFF. The DNA for the CDR3 is TGCAGCGTTGAAGGCGGGATATCCTACAATGAGCAGTTCTTC.

CDR3 sequence (DNA): TGTGCCAGCAGCATAGGGACAGGGGGCGTGACTGAAGCTTTCTTT. Its translation: CASSIGTGGVTEAFF. The V gene is TRBV7-2, the J gene TRBJ1-1, with 12 bases matching TRBD1. CDR1 is SGHTA, CDR2 FQGNSA, per germline. The CDR3 loop spans 15 amino acids. With V trimmed by 5 bases and J by 5 bases, 6 bases remained unmatched.

The V and J genes are TRBV5-1 and TRBJ1-6, with 8 bases lining up with TRBD1. Trimming at V came to 3 bases and at J to 6 bases, leaving 11 bases not matched to a gene. In germline, CDR1 is SGHRS, CDR2 YFSETQ. CDR3 size: 17 residues. CDR3 sequence: CASSWTTGAPTNSPLHF. The CDR3 bases are TGCGCCAGCAGCTGGACGACAGGGGCGCCTACTAATTCACCCCTCCACTTT. The full variable domain, completed using reference TRBV5-1 and TRBJ1-6, is KAGVTQTPRYLIKTRGQQVTLSCSPISGHRSVSWYQQTPGQGLQFLFEYFSETQRNKGNFPGRFSGRQFSNSRSEMNVSTLELGDSALYLCASSWTTGAPTNSPLHFGNGTRLTVT.

The chain joins TRBV14 to TRBJ1-4; tentatively, D is TRBD1 (6 bases). The CDR3 is 16 residues long. From germline, CDR1 is SGHDN and CDR2 FVKESK. Trimming pared 0 bases from V and 8 bases from J, leaving 16 bases between. CDR3 bases: TGTGCCAGCAGCCAAGATCTCAGGGGAAGGGGCGAAAAACTGTTTTTT. It codes for CASSQDLRGRGEKLFF.

The genes are TRBV5-6 and TRBJ2-7, with 8 bases lining up with TRBD1. CDR3 length: 14 residues. V trimming: 1 base; J trimming: 3 bases; junction bases outside the gene matches: 3. Per the germline V gene, CDR1 is SGHDT and CDR2 is YYEEEE. The CDR3 DNA reads TGTGCCAGCAGCTTGATAGGACAGGGCTACGAGCAGTACTTC. Encoded protein: CASSLIGQGYEQYF.

The chain carries TRBV19 and TRBJ2-5, with 11 nucleotides matching TRBD2. V lost 11 bases, J lost 5 bases, and 13 bases stayed unmatched. CDR3 length: 15 amino acids. Germline V CDR1 and CDR2: LNHDA, SQIVND (reference sequence). CDR3 residues: CASASRSSGGETQYF. The DNA of the CDR3 is TGTGCCTCCGCGTCCAGGTCTAGCGGGGGGGAGACCCAGTACTTC.

The rearrangement uses TRBV5-8 and TRBJ2-5, with D uncertain. Trimming left V 4 bases short and J 4 bases short, with 14 bases between. CDR1 is SGHTS and CDR2 is YDEGEE in the germline V gene. The CDR3 runs 14 residues. CDR3 in amino acids: CASSPSGSGETQYF. The DNA of the CDR3 is TGTGCCAGCAGCCCCAGTGGCAGTGGAGAGACCCAGTACTTC.

The chain couples TRBV5-6 to TRBJ2-7; 8 bases map to TRBD2. Germline V gene data show CDR1 as SGHDT and CDR2 as YYEEEE. Trimming took 4 bases from V and 3 from J; bases not matched to a gene: 9. The CDR3 length is 15 residues. The CDR3 region is CASSPNLAGYYEQYF. The CDR3 nucleotides read TGTGCCAGCAGCCCCAACTTAGCGGGGTACTACGAGCAGTACTTC.

J is TRBJ1-2 and V is TRBV9; 9 bases agree with TRBD1. This CDR3 has 16 amino acids. The V and J ends lost 4 bases and 0 bases, in that order; junction bases with no gene match: 7. Germline assignment: CDR1 SGDLS and CDR2 YYNGEE. The DNA of the CDR3 is TGTGCCAGCAGCTCACAGGGGGCAGGATCTAACTATGGCTACACCTTC. This codes for CASSSQGAGSNYGYTF.